The 3 T cell receptor beta chains below all came from one sample that was sequenced in a study of vaccination and CD4 T cells after COVID-19. Treatment of the sample: approximately 9-day PBMC culture with coronavirus spike peptide pools or control peptides (ViraFEST assay). The Oncomine TCR Beta short-read assay sequenced DNA from cultured CD4+ T cells. Using its own MiXCR run on the PCR reads, TCRdb lists one record per CDR3 protein. Here the sample spans thousands of distinct CDR3 sequences, around 54% being singletons. Antigen specificity for these receptors is unknown. Sequenced material: CD4+ T cells from blood, cultured in vitro. These TCRs come from a human donor who had recovered from COVID-19.

The chain carries TRBV19 and TRBJ1-2; the D gene is possibly TRBD1 (5 bases). The CDR3 runs 14 residues. In germline, CDR1 is LNHDA, CDR2 SQIVND (reference sequence). Between the trimmed V and J ends, which lost 6 bases and 1 base, there was a span of 12 bases. The CDR3 here is CASRTRGDNYGYTF. CDR3 nucleotide sequence: TGTGCCAGTAGAACTCGGGGGGATAACTATGGCTACACCTTC.

V is TRBV12-3 or TRBV12-4 and J is TRBJ1-2, with TRBD1 matching over 8 bases. This CDR3 comprises 12 residues. J lost 7 bases, V lost 5 bases, and 3 bases had no gene match. CDR3 protein: CASSVDRGGYTF. CDR3 DNA sequence: TGTGCCAGCAGTGTAGACAGGGGTGGCTACACCTTC.

J is TRBJ1-5 and V is TRBV7-2; no clear D. Germline V gene data show CDR1 as SGHTA and CDR2 as FQGNSA. The CDR3 spans 14 residues. V was clipped by 1 base and J by 7 bases, with 11 bases between them. CDR3 bases: TGTGCCAGCAGCTTAGACGATCCCCGGCAGCCCCAGCATTTT. Its translation is CASSLDDPRQPQHF.